This T cell receptor (beta chain) was captured by sequencing in a study of blood T cell repertoires in COVID-19. Whole-study context: Whether acute or convalescent, the COVID-19 samples came from the United States, Italy and Spain. In each case, the material was cDNA or gDNA derived from T cells, B-cell-depleted T cells, or PBMCs.

This clone came up many times. Authors' processing steps: The authors estimated nucleated cell counts from reference gene primer amplification. The table came from immunoSEQ multiplex PCR; TCRdb's copy has only in-frame clones and leaves some out. V, J and clone size derive from that table, while D and trimming were established from the DNA sequence. The table includes around 99,000 clones, around 80% detected once. V dropped 1 base and J dropped 2 bases, with 8 bases sitting between them. This CDR3 is 15 amino acids long. Germline CDR1 and CDR2: SGHNT and YENEEA. This TCR was recovered from a man aged 65 to 85 with acute or convalescent COVID-19. The sequenced sample consisted of peripheral blood. The rearrangement uses TRBV11-3 and TRBJ2-2; D gene ambiguous. The CDR3 coding sequence is TGTGCCAGCAGCTTAGGACTCGCAAACACCGGGGAGCTGTTTTTT. The encoded protein is CASSLGLANTGELFF.